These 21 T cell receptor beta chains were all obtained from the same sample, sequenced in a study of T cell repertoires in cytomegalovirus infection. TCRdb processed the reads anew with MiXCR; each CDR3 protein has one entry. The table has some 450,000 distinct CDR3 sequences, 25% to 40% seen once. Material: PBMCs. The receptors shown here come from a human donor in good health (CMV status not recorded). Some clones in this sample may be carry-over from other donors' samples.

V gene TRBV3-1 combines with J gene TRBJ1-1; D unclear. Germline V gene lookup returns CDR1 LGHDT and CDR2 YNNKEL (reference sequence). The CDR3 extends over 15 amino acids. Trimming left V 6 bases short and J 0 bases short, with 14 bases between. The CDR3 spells CASSPYARLNTEAFF. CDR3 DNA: TGTGCCAGCAGTCCCTACGCCAGATTGAACACTGAAGCTTTCTTT.

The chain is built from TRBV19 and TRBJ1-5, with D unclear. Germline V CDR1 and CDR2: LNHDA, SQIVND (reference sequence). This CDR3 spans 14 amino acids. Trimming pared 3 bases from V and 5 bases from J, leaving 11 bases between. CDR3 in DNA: TGTGCCAGTAGTATGGGCAGTAATTATCAGCCCCAGCATTTT. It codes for CASSMGSNYQPQHF.

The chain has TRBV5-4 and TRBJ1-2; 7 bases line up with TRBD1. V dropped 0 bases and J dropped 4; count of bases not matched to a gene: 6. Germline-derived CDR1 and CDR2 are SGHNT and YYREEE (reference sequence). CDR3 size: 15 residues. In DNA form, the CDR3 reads TGTGCCAGCAGCTTGGCCGGGACAGTCCTCTATGGCTACACCTTC. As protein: CASSLAGTVLYGYTF. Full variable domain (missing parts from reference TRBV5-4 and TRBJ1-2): ETGVTQSPTHLIKTRGQQVTLRCSSQSGHNTVSWYQQALGQGPQFIFQYYREEENGRGNFPPRFSGLQFPNYSSELNVNALELDDSALYLCASSLAGTVLYGYTFGSGTRLTVV.

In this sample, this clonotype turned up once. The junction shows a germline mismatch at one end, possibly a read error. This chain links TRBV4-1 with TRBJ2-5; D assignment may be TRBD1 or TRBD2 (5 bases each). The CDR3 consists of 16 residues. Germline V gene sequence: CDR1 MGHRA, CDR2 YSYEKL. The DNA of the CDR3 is TGTGCCAGCAGCCAAGGGACGGCCAGCCGACAAGAGACCCAGTACTTC. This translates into CASSQGTASRQETQYF.

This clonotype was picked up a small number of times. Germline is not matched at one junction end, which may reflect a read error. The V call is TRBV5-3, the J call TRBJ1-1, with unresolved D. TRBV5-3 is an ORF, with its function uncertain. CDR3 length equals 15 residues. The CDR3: CASSLALGLVLEAFF. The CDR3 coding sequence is TGTGCCAGCAGCTTGGCCTTGGGTCTCGTATTGGAGGCTTTCTTT.

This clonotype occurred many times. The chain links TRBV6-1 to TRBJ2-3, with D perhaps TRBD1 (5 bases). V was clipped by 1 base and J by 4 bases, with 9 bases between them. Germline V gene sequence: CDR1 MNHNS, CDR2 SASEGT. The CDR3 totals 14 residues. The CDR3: CASSEGQGADTQYF. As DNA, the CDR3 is TGTGCCAGCAGTGAAGGCCAGGGCGCAGATACGCAGTATTTT.

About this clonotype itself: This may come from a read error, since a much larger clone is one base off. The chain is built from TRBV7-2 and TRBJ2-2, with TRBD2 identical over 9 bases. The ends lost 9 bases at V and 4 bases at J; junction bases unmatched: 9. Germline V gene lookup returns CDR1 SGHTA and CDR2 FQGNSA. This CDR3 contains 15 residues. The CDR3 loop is CARKGGGGVTGELFF. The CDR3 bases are TGTGCCAGGAAGGGCGGGGGGGGAGTCACCGGGGAGCTGTTTTTT. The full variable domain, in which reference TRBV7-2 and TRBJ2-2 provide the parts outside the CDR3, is GAGVSQSPSNKVTEKGKDVELRCDPISGHTALYWYRQSLGQGLEFLIYFQGNSAPDKSGLPSDRFSAERTGGSVSTLTIQRTQQEDSAVYLCARKGGGGVTGELFFGEGSRLTVL.

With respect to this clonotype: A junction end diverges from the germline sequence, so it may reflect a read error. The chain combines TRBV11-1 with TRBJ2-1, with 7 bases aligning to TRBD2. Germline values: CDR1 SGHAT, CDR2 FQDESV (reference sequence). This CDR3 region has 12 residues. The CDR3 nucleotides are TGTGCCAGCAGCTCAGCGGGGAATGAGCAGTCCTTC. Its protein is CASSSAGNEQSF.

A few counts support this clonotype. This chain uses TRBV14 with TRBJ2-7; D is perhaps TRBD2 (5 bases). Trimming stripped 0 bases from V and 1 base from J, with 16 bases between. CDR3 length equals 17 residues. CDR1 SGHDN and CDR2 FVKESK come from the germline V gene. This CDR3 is CASSQELVRAFSYEQYF. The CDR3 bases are TGTGCCAGCAGCCAAGAACTAGTTCGCGCCTTTTCCTACGAGCAGTACTTC.

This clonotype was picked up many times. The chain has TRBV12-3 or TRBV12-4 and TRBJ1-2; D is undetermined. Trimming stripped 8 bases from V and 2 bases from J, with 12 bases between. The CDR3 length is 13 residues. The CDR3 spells CASGRTGNYGYTF. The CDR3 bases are TGTGCCAGCGGGAGGACGGGAAACTATGGCTACACCTTC.

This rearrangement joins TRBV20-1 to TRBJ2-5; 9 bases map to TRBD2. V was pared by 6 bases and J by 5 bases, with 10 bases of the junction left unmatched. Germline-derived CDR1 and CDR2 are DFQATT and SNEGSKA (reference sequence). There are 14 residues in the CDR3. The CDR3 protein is CSAEGASGAETQYF. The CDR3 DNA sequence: TGCAGTGCGGAGGGGGCTAGCGGGGCGGAGACCCAGTACTTC.

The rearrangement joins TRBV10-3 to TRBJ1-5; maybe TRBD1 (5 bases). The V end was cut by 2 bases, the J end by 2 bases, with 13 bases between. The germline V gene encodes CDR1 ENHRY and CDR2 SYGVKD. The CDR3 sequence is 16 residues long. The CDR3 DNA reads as TGTGCCATCAGTGAGCGGGAGGGGTTGGGCAATCAGCCCCAGCATTTT. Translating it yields CAISEREGLGNQPQHF.

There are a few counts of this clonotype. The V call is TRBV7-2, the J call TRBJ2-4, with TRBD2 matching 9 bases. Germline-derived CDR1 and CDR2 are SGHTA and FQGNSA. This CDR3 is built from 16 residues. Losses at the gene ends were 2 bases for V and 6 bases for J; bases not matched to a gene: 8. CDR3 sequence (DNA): TGTGCCAGCAGCTTAAGGTCTAGCGGGGATCGAAACATTCAGTACTTC. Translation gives CASSLRSSGDRNIQYF.

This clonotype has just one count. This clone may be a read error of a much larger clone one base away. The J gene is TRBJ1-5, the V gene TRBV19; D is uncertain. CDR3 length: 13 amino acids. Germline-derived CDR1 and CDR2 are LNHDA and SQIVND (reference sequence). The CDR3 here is CASSIDSNQPQQF. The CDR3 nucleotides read TGTGCCAGTAGTATAGATAGCAATCAGCCCCAGCAGTTT.

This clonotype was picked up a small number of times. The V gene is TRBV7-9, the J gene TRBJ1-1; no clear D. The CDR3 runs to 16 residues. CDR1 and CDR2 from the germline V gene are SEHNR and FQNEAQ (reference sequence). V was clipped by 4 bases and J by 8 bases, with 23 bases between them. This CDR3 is CASSSNWAELKKEAFF. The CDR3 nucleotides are TGTGCCAGCAGCTCCAACTGGGCGGAGTTGAAAAAAGAAGCTTTCTTT. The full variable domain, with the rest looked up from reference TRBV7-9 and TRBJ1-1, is DTGVSQNPRHKITKRGQNVTFRCDPISEHNRLYWYRQTLGQGPEFLTYFQNEAQLEKSRLLSDRFSAERPKGSFSTLEIQRTEQGDSAMYLCASSSNWAELKKEAFFGQGTRLTVV.

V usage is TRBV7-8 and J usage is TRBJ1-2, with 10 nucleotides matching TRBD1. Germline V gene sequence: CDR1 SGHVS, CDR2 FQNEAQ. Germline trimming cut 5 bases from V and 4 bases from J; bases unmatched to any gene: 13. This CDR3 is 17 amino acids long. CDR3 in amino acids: CASSPREGDRGTYGYTF. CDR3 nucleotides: TGTGCCAGCAGCCCGAGAGAGGGGGACAGGGGAACCTATGGCTACACCTTC.

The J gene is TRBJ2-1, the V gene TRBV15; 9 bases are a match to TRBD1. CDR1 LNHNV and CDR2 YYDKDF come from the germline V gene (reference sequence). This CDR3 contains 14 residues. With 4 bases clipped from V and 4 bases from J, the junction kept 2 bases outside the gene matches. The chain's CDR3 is CATSTGQGYNEQFF. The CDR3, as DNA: TGTGCCACCAGCACGGGACAGGGATACAATGAGCAGTTCTTC.

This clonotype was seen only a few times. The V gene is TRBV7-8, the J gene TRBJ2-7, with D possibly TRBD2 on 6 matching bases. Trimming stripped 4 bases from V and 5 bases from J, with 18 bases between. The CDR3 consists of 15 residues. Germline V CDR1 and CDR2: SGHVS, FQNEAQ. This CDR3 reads CASSSSRLGGDEQYF. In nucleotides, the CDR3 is TGTGCCAGCAGCTCCTCGCGTTTGGGGGGTGACGAGCAGTACTTC. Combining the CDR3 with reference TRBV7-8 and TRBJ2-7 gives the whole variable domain GAGVSQSPRYKVAKRGQDVALRCDPISGHVSLFWYQQALGQGPEFLTYFQNEAQLDKSGLPSDRFFAERPEGSVSTLKIQRTQQEDSAVYLCASSSSRLGGDEQYFGPGTRLTVT.

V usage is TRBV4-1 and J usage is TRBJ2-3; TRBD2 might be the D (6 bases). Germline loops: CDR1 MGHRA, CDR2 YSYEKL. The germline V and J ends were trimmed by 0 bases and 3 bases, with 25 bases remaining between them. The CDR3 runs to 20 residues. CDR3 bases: TGCGCCAGCAGCCAAGATACTAATCCATCCGGGACTGCAAGGACAGATACGCAGTATTTT. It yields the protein CASSQDTNPSGTARTDTQYF.

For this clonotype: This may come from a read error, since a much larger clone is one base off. CDR3 sequence (DNA): TGTGCCAGCAGCCCGGGACTAGGTCGCGCGCAGTCTTTT. This translates into CASSPGLGRAQSF. This chain connects TRBV7-6 to TRBJ2-3, with 8 bases matching TRBD2. CDR3 length: 13 residues. CDR1 SGHVS and CDR2 FNYEAQ come from the germline V gene.

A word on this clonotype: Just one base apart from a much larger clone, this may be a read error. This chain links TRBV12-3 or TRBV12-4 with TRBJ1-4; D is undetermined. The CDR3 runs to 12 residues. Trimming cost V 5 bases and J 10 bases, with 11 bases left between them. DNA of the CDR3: TGTGCCAGCAGTCTTAGGTCAGGAAAACTGTTTTTT. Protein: CASSLRSGKLFF.